The sequence of this T cell receptor beta chain was determined in a study of neoadjuvant anti-PD-1 for oral cavity cancer. The V end was cut by 0 bases, the J end by 5 bases, with 16 bases between. Germline V gene lookup returns CDR1 LNHNV and CDR2 YYDKDF (reference sequence). The length of the CDR3 is 16 residues. Blood libraries mostly used approximately 450 ng genomic DNA, six replicates each. Sequenced by immunoSEQ multiplex PCR; TCRdb stores in-frame clones only, minus some. This table holds about 16,000 clones, 50% to 75% found once. These newly diagnosed stage II-IVA oral cavity squamous cell carcinoma patients had no prior systemic or radiation treatment. Blood cells were analyzed directly, without culture or expansion. About this clone: Its antigen is still unknown.

Findings of the study overall: After neoadjuvant nivolumab, PBMC T cell clonality was significantly higher in non-responders than responders.

The clonotype comes from a person aged 35-79 years with oral cavity squamous cell carcinoma. This sequence joins TRBV15 and TRBJ1-1; D ambiguous. This specimen consisted of PBMCs, obtained before nivolumab (anti-PD-1) treatment. This CDR3 reads CATSRDATLMGTEAFF. The CDR3 DNA follows: TGTGCCACCAGCAGAGATGCTACATTAATGGGAACTGAAGCTTTCTTT.